The 20 T cell receptor beta chains in this list originate from one sample, sequenced in a study of blood T cell repertoires in COVID-19 (TCRdb year 2020). The library came from the immunoSEQ multiplex PCR assay. In TCRdb, the immuneACCESS table is reduced to in-frame sequences with V and J assigned. These tables do not hold every clone; where another copy was compared, an unresolved V gene accounts for under half, and the others remain unexplained. The sample table contains some 200,000 clones; only one count was recorded for approximately 82% of them. 1.4% of the sample lies in the top ten. The source material was peripheral blood. The receptors shown here come from a woman in her thirties or forties who had recovered from COVID-19.

V is TRBV30 and J is TRBJ1-2; 9 bases align to TRBD1. This CDR3 has 15 amino acids. V gave up 1 base and J gave up 6 bases; unmatched junction bases: 9. Germline CDR1 GTSNPN, CDR2 SVGIG (reference sequence). CDR3 DNA sequence: TGTGCCTGGAGTGCCTCCCACAGGGGGCCCCATGGCTACACCTTC. Its protein is CAWSASHRGPHGYTF. The entire variable domain, with the rest obtained from reference TRBV30 and TRBJ1-2, is as follows: SQTIHQWPATLVQPVGSPLSLECTVEGTSNPNLYWYRQAAGRGLQLLFYSVGIGQISSEVPQNLSASRPQDRQFILSSKKLLLSDSGFYLCAWSASHRGPHGYTFGSGTRLTVV.

A remark on this clone: Other DNA sequences within the sample encode an identical CDR3. The CDR3 loop reads CASSLGRADTQYF. For the CDR3, the DNA is TGTGCCAGCAGCTTAGGGCGGGCAGATACGCAGTATTTT. This chain joins TRBV7-2 and TRBJ2-3; D possibly corresponds to TRBD2 (5 bases). Between the trimmed V and J ends, which lost 1 base and 4 bases, there was a span of 6 bases. The CDR3 has 13 residues. Germline assignment: CDR1 SGHTA and CDR2 FQGNSA.

This chain links TRBV30 with TRBJ1-1; TRBD1 is a possible D gene (6 bases). The V gene lost 7 bases and the J gene lost 0 bases, with 12 bases spanning the gap. Germline CDR1 and CDR2: GTSNPN and SVGIG (reference sequence). This CDR3 has 13 amino acids. The DNA of the CDR3 is TGTGCCTCCTCGGGACATTTGAACACTGAAGCTTTCTTT. Amino acid sequence: CASSGHLNTEAFF.

The chain uses TRBV18 and TRBJ1-2, with 9 nucleotides matching TRBD1. In germline, CDR1 is KGHSH, CDR2 LQKENI. This CDR3 spans 15 amino acids. Trimming cost V 5 bases and J 3 bases; bases outside gene matches: 7. This CDR3 is CASSSPGQGDYGYTF. CDR3 sequence (DNA): TGTGCCAGCTCATCTCCGGGACAGGGTGACTATGGCTACACCTTC.

The chain is built from TRBV6-2 or TRBV6-3 and TRBJ1-4; D might be TRBD1 (6 bases). Trimming left V 2 bases short and J 5 bases short, with 12 bases between. This CDR3 is built from 15 residues. The V gene's germline CDR1 is MNHEY and CDR2 SVGEGT. The CDR3 sequence is CASSYADSANEKLFF. CDR3 coding DNA: TGTGCCAGCAGTTACGCGGACAGCGCAAATGAAAAACTGTTTTTT.

This chain joins TRBV7-2 and TRBJ2-1; D possibly corresponds to TRBD1 (6 bases). Trimming stripped 3 bases from V and 8 bases from J, with 11 bases between. Per germline, CDR1 SGHTA and CDR2 FQGNSA. The CDR3 covers 13 residues. CDR3 in amino acids: CASSFDRLDEQFF. As DNA, the CDR3 is TGTGCCAGCAGCTTCGACAGGTTGGATGAGCAGTTCTTC.

The genes are TRBV19 and TRBJ2-2; 10 positions match TRBD1. This CDR3 contains 15 residues. Per germline, CDR1 LNHDA and CDR2 SQIVND (reference sequence). V lost 3 bases to trimming and J lost 4 bases; unmatched junction nucleotides: 2. The CDR3 nucleotides read TGTGCCAGTAGTATCGGGACAGGGGTCACCGGGGAGCTGTTTTTT. This translates into CASSIGTGVTGELFF. Looking up the rest from reference TRBV19 and TRBJ2-2 gives the full variable domain: DGGITQSPKYLFRKEGQNVTLSCEQNLNHDAMYWYRQDPGQGLRLIYYSQIVNDFQKGDIAEGYSVSREKKESFPLTVTSAQKNPTAFYLCASSIGTGVTGELFFGEGSRLTVL.

The rearrangement joins TRBV20-1 to TRBJ2-7; D unresolved. This CDR3 is 10 amino acids long. Trimming took 5 bases from V and 6 from J, leaving 8 bases between them. CDR1 and CDR2 (germline): DFQATT, SNEGSKA (reference sequence). The CDR3 here is CSARQFEQYF. CDR3 in DNA: TGCAGTGCTCGTCAGTTCGAGCAGTACTTC.

The gene calls are TRBV28 and TRBJ1-4, with 7 bases that match TRBD1. V lost 5 bases to trimming and J lost 1 base; unmatched junction nucleotides: 4. This CDR3 has 15 amino acids. Germline V lookup: CDR1 MDHEN, CDR2 SYDVKM. The CDR3 DNA reads TGTGCCAGCAGTCCCCAGGGGGGAACTAATGAAAAACTGTTTTTT. Encoded protein: CASSPQGGTNEKLFF.

J is TRBJ2-1 and V is TRBV18; 8 nucleotides agree with TRBD2. Germline lookup yields CDR1 KGHSH and CDR2 LQKENI. The CDR3 contains 15 residues. Germline trimming cut 4 bases from V and 5 bases from J; bases unmatched to any gene: 7. CDR3 coding DNA: TGTGCCAGCTCACGGGAACTAGCGGACGACAATGAGCAGTTCTTC. This sequence encodes CASSRELADDNEQFF.

The genes are TRBV28 and TRBJ2-5, with 10 bases matching TRBD2. V shed 6 bases, J shed 7 bases, and the junction held 5 bases outside the gene matches. This CDR3 contains 13 residues. Per germline, CDR1 MDHEN and CDR2 SYDVKM. For the CDR3, the DNA is TGTGCCAGCAGAGTTAGCGGGGGGCCGACCCAGTACTTC. It specifies CASRVSGGPTQYF.

This chain connects TRBV2 to TRBJ1-6; D unclear. Trimming pared 8 bases from V and 0 bases from J, leaving 5 bases between. Germline values: CDR1 SNHLY, CDR2 FYNNEI. The CDR3 sequence is 13 residues long. The DNA for the CDR3 is TGTGCCAGCCGGTCCTCCTATAATTCACCCCTCCACTTT. It specifies CASRSSYNSPLHF.

The CDR3 region is CASSSDSGNYGYTF. As DNA, the CDR3 is TGTGCCAGCAGCTCGGACAGTGGTAACTATGGCTACACCTTC. The chain recombines TRBV6-5 with TRBJ1-2, with a tentative D call TRBD1 (6 bases). Germline values: CDR1 MNHEY, CDR2 SVGAGI. The CDR3 extends over 14 amino acids. With 6 bases removed from V and 1 base from J, the gap between germline ends came to 12 bases.

The chain joins TRBV9 to TRBJ1-2; D is possibly TRBD1 (5 bases). Trimming removed 0 bases at V and 5 bases at J, with 11 bases between. This CDR3 has 14 residues. The germline V gene has CDR1 SGDLS and CDR2 YYNGEE. For the CDR3, the DNA is TGTGCCAGCAGCGTAGGTCAAGGGACTTATGGCTACACCTTC. Amino acid sequence: CASSVGQGTYGYTF.

The V gene is TRBV14, the J gene TRBJ2-5, with D hard to call. Germline CDR1 reads SGHDN; CDR2 reads FVKESK. V lost 4 bases and J lost 5, with 11 bases in between. The CDR3 spans 13 residues. In DNA form, the CDR3 reads TGTGCCAGCAGCCCAATCCGTACTGAGACCCAGTACTTC. This codes for CASSPIRTETQYF.

For the CDR3, the DNA is TGTGCCAGTAGAAGACAGGGTTATCAGCCCCAGCATTTT. As protein: CASRRQGYQPQHF. The chain uses TRBV19 and TRBJ1-5; TRBD1 agrees at 7 bases. This CDR3 has 13 residues. V shed 6 bases and J 5 bases; nucleotides not matched to a gene: 4. CDR1 and CDR2 (germline): LNHDA, SQIVND (reference sequence).

The chain has TRBV30 and TRBJ1-3, with TRBD1 matching over 9 bases. J was trimmed by 4 bases and V by 2 bases; bases with no gene match: 6. The CDR3 has 15 residues. Germline V gene data show CDR1 as GTSNPN and CDR2 as SVGIG (reference sequence). CDR3 sequence: CAWSLGQGGGNTIYF. The CDR3 DNA is TGTGCCTGGAGTCTGGGACAGGGAGGCGGAAACACCATATATTTT.

This clone was recorded once. The chain combines TRBV3-1 (or the pseudogene TRBV3-2) with TRBJ1-5, with TRBD1 identical over 8 bases. Looked up from germline, CDR1 is LGHDT and CDR2 is YNNKEL (reference sequence). CDR3 length equals 15 residues. V was clipped by 3 bases and J by 3 bases; unmatched bases: 4. CDR3 nucleotide sequence: TGTGCCAGCAGCCAGGGGGGACAGGACAATCAGCCCCAGCATTTT. This translates into CASSQGGQDNQPQHF.

The gene calls are TRBV7-9 and TRBJ2-1; TRBD2 is a possible D gene (7 bases). Per the germline V gene, CDR1 is SEHNR and CDR2 is FQNEAQ (reference sequence). Trimming took 3 bases from V and 7 from J, leaving 19 bases between them. The CDR3 is 16 residues long. The CDR3 region is CASSFIPGGASNEQFF. CDR3 sequence (DNA): TGTGCCAGCAGCTTCATCCCGGGGGGCGCCTCGAATGAGCAGTTCTTC.

The rearrangement links TRBV4-2 to TRBJ2-2, with 9 bases lining up with TRBD1. Germline CDR1 LGHNA, CDR2 YNFKEQ. CDR3 length equals 15 residues. V lost 1 base and J lost 6; bases outside the gene matches: 3. CDR3: CASSQGDRAPGELFF. The CDR3 DNA reads TGTGCCAGCAGCCAAGGGGACAGGGCCCCCGGGGAGCTGTTTTTT.